This TCR beta chain comes out of a study of T cells after yellow fever vaccination. TCRdb fed the 5' RACE reads into MiXCR, producing one record per CDR3 protein. This repertoire shows 450,000 to 600,000 distinct CDR3 sequences, roughly 14% found once; its top ten account for over 13%. This CDR3 spans 15 amino acids. Trimming cost V 3 bases and J 2 bases; bases outside gene matches: 7. Germline CDR1 and CDR2: SEHNR and FQNEAQ (reference sequence). The source was PBMCs, collected on the day of the yellow fever booster vaccination. This clonotype originated in a man aged 30 to 39 who received the YFV17D yellow fever vaccine. The rearrangement links TRBV7-9 to TRBJ2-7; 7 nucleotides agree with TRBD1. The CDR3 DNA follows: TGTGCCAGCAGCTTGGACAGGTCCAGGACCTACGAGCAGTACTTC. Translated: CASSLDRSRTYEQYF.